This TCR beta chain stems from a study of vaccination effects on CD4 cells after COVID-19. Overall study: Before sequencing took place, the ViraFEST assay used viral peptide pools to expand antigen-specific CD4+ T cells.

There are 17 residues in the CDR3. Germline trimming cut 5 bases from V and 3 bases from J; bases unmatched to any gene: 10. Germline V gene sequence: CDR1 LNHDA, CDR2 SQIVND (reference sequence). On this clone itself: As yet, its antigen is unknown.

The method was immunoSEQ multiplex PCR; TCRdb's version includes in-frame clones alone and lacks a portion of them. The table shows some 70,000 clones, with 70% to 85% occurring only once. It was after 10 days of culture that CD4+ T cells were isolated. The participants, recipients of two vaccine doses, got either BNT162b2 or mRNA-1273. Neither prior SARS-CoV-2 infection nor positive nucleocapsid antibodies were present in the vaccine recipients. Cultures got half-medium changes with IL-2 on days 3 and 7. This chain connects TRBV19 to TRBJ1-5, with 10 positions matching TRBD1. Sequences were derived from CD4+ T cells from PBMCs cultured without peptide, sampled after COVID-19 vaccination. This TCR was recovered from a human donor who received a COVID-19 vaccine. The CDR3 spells CASSRDRGERNNQPQHF. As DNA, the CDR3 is TGTGCCAGTAGTCGGGACAGGGGAGAACGCAACAATCAGCCCCAGCATTTT.